Listed here are 27 T cell receptor beta chains from one sample, sequenced in a study of identical twins. Each CDR3 protein gets one entry after TCRdb re-called the 5' RACE reads with MiXCR. The repertoire has approximately 620,000 distinct CDR3 sequences, less than 10% of them found once; the top ten carry 0.98%. This sample also appeared in a second study, on yellow fever vaccine responses in identical twins.

Material for sequencing was PBMCs. These receptor sequences come from a woman in her late teens or twenties in good health.

The J gene is TRBJ2-7, the V gene TRBV29-1; 7 bases line up with TRBD1. The trim removed 5 bases at V and 5 bases at J, leaving 6 bases unmatched. Germline V gives CDR1 SQVTM, CDR2 ANQGSEA. The CDR3 has 12 amino acids. The CDR3 DNA follows: TGCAGCGTTACGGACAGGAGCGACGAGCAGTACTTC. Protein: CSVTDRSDEQYF.

The chain links TRBV27 to TRBJ2-1; 7 bases are a match to TRBD2. J lost 8 bases, V lost 5 bases, and 9 bases had no gene match. The CDR3 length is 14 residues. Germline loops: CDR1 MNHEY, CDR2 SMNVEV (reference sequence). CDR3 region: CASSDWTSRYEQFF. CDR3 bases: TGTGCCAGCAGTGACTGGACTAGTAGGTATGAGCAGTTCTTC.

The chain carries TRBV6-1 and TRBJ2-1; possibly TRBD1 for D (6 bases). V shed 6 bases and J shed 6 bases, with 24 bases lying between them. CDR1 is MNHNS and CDR2 is SASEGT in the germline V gene. The CDR3 has 17 residues. DNA for the CDR3: TGTGCCAGCAGCCTCGAGGGGGTCGGGACGATTTCCAATGAGCAGTTCTTC. This sequence encodes CASSLEGVGTISNEQFF.

This clonotype was detected a few times. The genes are TRBV7-2 and TRBJ2-3; D unclear. The CDR3 runs to 13 residues. CDR1 is SGHTA, CDR2 FQGNSA, per germline. V shed 5 bases and J shed 7 bases, with 13 bases lying between them. The CDR3 is CASSPTTHYTQYF. The CDR3 coding sequence is TGTGCCAGCAGCCCCACGACTCACTATACGCAGTATTTT.

DNA of the CDR3: TGTGCCAGCAGTGACTCGAAGACGGGGGGAGTAGCAGATACGCAGTATTTT. Its protein is CASSDSKTGGVADTQYF. The rearrangement links TRBV6-4 to TRBJ2-3; 7 nucleotides line up with TRBD2. Looked up from germline, CDR1 is MRHNA and CDR2 is SNTAGT. This CDR3 contains 17 residues. V lost 0 bases, J lost 4 bases, and 10 bases stayed unmatched.

CDR3 protein: CSARDQDSYYEQYF. CDR3 DNA: TGCAGTGCTAGAGACCAGGACTCATATTACGAGCAGTACTTC. The chain employs TRBV20-1 and TRBJ2-7; the D gene is possibly TRBD2 (5 bases). CDR3 length: 14 residues. Germline values: CDR1 DFQATT, CDR2 SNEGSKA (reference sequence). Trimming stripped 0 bases from V and 4 bases from J, with 13 bases between.

This clonotype was observed a handful of times. V usage is TRBV3-1 and J usage is TRBJ2-1; D is undetermined. Trimming removed 5 bases from V and 7 bases from J, with 6 bases in between. CDR1 and CDR2 from the germline V gene are LGHDT and YNNKEL (reference sequence). The CDR3 has 11 amino acids. This CDR3 is CASSEWNEQFF. CDR3 nucleotides: TGTGCCAGCAGCGAATGGAATGAGCAGTTCTTC.

This clonotype was seen more than once but under ten times. The chain's CDR3 is CSASLPTGVLSPLHF. CDR3 DNA: TGCAGTGCTAGCCTTCCGACAGGGGTTCTCTCACCCCTCCACTTT. The chain employs TRBV20-1 and TRBJ1-6; TRBD1 agrees at 8 bases. J lost 10 bases, V lost 3 bases, and 11 bases had no gene match. The length of the CDR3 is 15 residues. Germline V CDR1 and CDR2: DFQATT, SNEGSKA (reference sequence).

This clonotype was observed many times. CDR3 residues: CASSLAQVGPYEQYF. DNA for the CDR3: TGTGCCAGCAGCTTAGCTCAGGTAGGGCCCTACGAGCAGTACTTC. The V and J genes are TRBV7-2 and TRBJ2-7, with no clear D. Trimming took 0 bases from V and 2 from J, leaving 11 bases between them. Germline CDR1 and CDR2: SGHTA and FQGNSA. This CDR3 contains 15 residues.

The genes are TRBV18 and TRBJ2-1; 10 bases fit TRBD2. V was clipped by 5 bases and J by 9 bases; unmatched bases: 10. The CDR3 sequence is 15 residues long. Germline V gene lookup returns CDR1 KGHSH and CDR2 LQKENI. The CDR3 is CASSGSGGAGSEQFF. In nucleotides, the CDR3 is TGTGCCAGCTCAGGCAGCGGGGGGGCAGGAAGTGAGCAGTTCTTC.

This clonotype was detected ten times or more. The V gene is TRBV7-9, the J gene TRBJ2-7; D perhaps matches TRBD2 (6 bases). Trimming took off 2 bases at V and 9 bases at J, with 17 bases between the two ends. From germline, CDR1 is SEHNR and CDR2 FQNEAQ (reference sequence). The CDR3 runs to 14 residues. This CDR3 reads CASSLPMEGPPQYF. Written as DNA, the CDR3 is TGTGCCAGCAGCTTACCGATGGAGGGGCCCCCGCAGTACTTC.

The J gene is TRBJ2-3, the V gene TRBV12-3 or TRBV12-4; no definite D call. Trimming took 5 bases from V and 7 from J, leaving 10 bases between them. CDR3 length: 12 residues. Written as DNA, the CDR3 is TGTGCCAGCAGTCAACCACTCTATACGCAGTATTTT. The encoded protein is CASSQPLYTQYF.

Only a few counts were recorded for this clonotype. The V call is TRBV10-3, the J call TRBJ2-3, with 7 bases identical to TRBD1. Germline V gene sequence: CDR1 ENHRY, CDR2 SYGVKD. Trimming cost V 7 bases and J 3 bases; bases outside gene matches: 7. The CDR3 is made up of 14 amino acids. The CDR3 nucleotides read TGTGCCATCACTGCACAGGGGATTACAGATACGCAGTATTTT. Translation: CAITAQGITDTQYF.

This sequence joins TRBV2 and TRBJ2-5; 8 bases are shared with TRBD1. Per germline, CDR1 SNHLY and CDR2 FYNNEI. CDR3 length equals 18 residues. Trimming cost V 6 bases and J 0 bases; bases outside gene matches: 15. Here the CDR3 reads CASRTALTMTGDQETQYF. The CDR3 coding sequence is TGTGCCAGCAGGACCGCCCTAACGATGACAGGGGACCAAGAGACCCAGTACTTC.

This clonotype turned up a few times. This chain connects TRBV4-3 to TRBJ2-2, with D unresolved. Germline CDR1 reads LGHNA; CDR2 reads YSLEER. This CDR3 spans 15 amino acids. Trimming removed 3 bases from V and 4 bases from J, with 12 bases in between. This chain's CDR3 is CASSHGSLITGELFF. The DNA for the CDR3 is TGCGCCAGCAGCCACGGATCGCTAATCACCGGGGAGCTGTTTTTT.

The chain uses TRBV12-3 or TRBV12-4 and TRBJ2-7; a weak D match, TRBD1 (6 bases). The V end lost 6 bases, the J end lost 0 bases, and 12 bases lay between the germline ends. The CDR3 contains 14 residues. CDR3 nucleotides: TGTGCCAGCAGGAACAGGGATTACTCCTACGAGCAGTACTTC. Protein product: CASRNRDYSYEQYF.

V is TRBV7-2 and J is TRBJ2-1; TRBD2 aligns across 9 bases. The CDR3 has 15 amino acids. The ends lost 3 bases at V and 5 bases at J; junction bases unmatched: 5. CDR1 is SGHTA and CDR2 is FQGNSA in the germline V gene. In DNA, the CDR3 is TGTGCCAGCAGCTTCGGGACTAGCCGACACAATGAGCAGTTCTTC. It is translated as CASSFGTSRHNEQFF.

This clonotype was observed a few times. The J gene is TRBJ1-4, the V gene TRBV2; no clear D gene. The CDR3 length is 15 residues. Germline CDR1 and CDR2: SNHLY and FYNNEI. Trimming took 8 bases from V and 8 from J, leaving 21 bases between them. CDR3 amino acids: CASPVGPLGGEKLFF. CDR3 coding DNA: TGTGCCAGCCCAGTGGGCCCCCTCGGCGGGGAAAAACTGTTTTTT.

This chain uses TRBV25-1 with TRBJ2-5; no definite D call. Germline loops: CDR1 MGHDK, CDR2 SYGVNS. This CDR3 has 12 residues. The germline V and J ends were trimmed by 5 bases and 4 bases, with 8 bases remaining between them. CDR3 amino acids: CASSKSRETQYF. The CDR3 coding sequence is TGTGCCAGCAGTAAATCTAGAGAGACCCAGTACTTC. Based on the CDR3 plus reference TRBV25-1 and TRBJ2-5, the full variable domain is EADIYQTPRYLVIGTGKKITLECSQTMGHDKMYWYQQDPGMELHLIHYSYGVNSTEKGDLSSESTVSRIRTEHFPLTLESARPSHTSQYLCASSKSRETQYFGPGTRLLVL.

In this sample, this clonotype turned up a few times. The V gene is TRBV20-1, the J gene TRBJ2-2, with 7 bases lining up with TRBD1. Germline values: CDR1 DFQATT, CDR2 SNEGSKA (reference sequence). The CDR3 loop spans 13 amino acids. Losses at the gene ends were 5 bases for V and 7 bases for J; bases not matched to a gene: 7. DNA of the CDR3: TGCAGTGCTGGCACAGGGGTGGTCGGGGAGCTGTTTTTT. Amino acids: CSAGTGVVGELFF.

The chain carries TRBV14 and TRBJ2-1; D may be TRBD2 (7 bases). The CDR3 is 14 amino acids. Germline CDR1 reads SGHDN; CDR2 reads FVKESK. Trimming removed 2 bases at V and 9 bases at J, with 14 bases between. CDR3 sequence reads: CASSQLPGGPEQFF. The CDR3 DNA reads as TGTGCCAGCAGCCAACTCCCGGGGGGCCCTGAGCAGTTCTTC.

This clonotype has only a few counts. The J gene is TRBJ1-1, the V gene TRBV5-1; tentative D call: TRBD1 (6 bases). Trimming removed 4 bases at V and 0 bases at J, with 13 bases between. This CDR3 is 15 amino acids long. CDR1 and CDR2 from the germline V gene are SGHRS and YFSETQ. In DNA, the CDR3 is TGCGCCAGCAGCCAACGTACAGGGATGAACACTGAAGCTTTCTTT. This sequence encodes CASSQRTGMNTEAFF.

This clonotype has just a few counts. V usage is TRBV25-1 and J usage is TRBJ2-2; D ambiguous. Germline CDR1 and CDR2: MGHDK and SYGVNS. The CDR3 is 13 residues long. V dropped 2 bases and J dropped 6 bases, with 7 bases sitting between them. The CDR3 region has the DNA TGTGCCAGCAGTGAACAGTTAGCCGGGGAGCTGTTTTTT. Its protein is CASSEQLAGELFF.

The table lists this clonotype with many counts. This chain connects TRBV4-3 to TRBJ2-7; 7 bases agree with TRBD2. This CDR3 spans 15 amino acids. Looked up from germline, CDR1 is LGHNA and CDR2 is YSLEER. The J segment lost 3 bases and the V segment lost 0 bases, leaving 5 bases of the junction unmatched. The CDR3 DNA follows: TGCGCCAGCAGCCAAGAATGGACTAGTATCTACGAGCAGTACTTC. It specifies CASSQEWTSIYEQYF.

There are many counts of this clonotype. The chain is built from TRBV11-2 and TRBJ2-1; D is ambiguous. Trimming shortened V by 4 bases and J by 9 bases, and 7 bases separated the two germline ends. CDR3 length equals 11 residues. Germline V CDR1 and CDR2: SGHAT, FQNNGV. CDR3 DNA sequence: TGTGCCAGCAGCTCCGACGCTGAGCAGTTCTTC. The encoded protein is CASSSDAEQFF.

CDR3 DNA: TGTGCCAGCAACCAGAGGGGGACCGGGGAGCTGTTTTTT. As protein: CASNQRGTGELFF. V usage is TRBV12-3 or TRBV12-4 and J usage is TRBJ2-2; possibly TRBD1 for D (6 bases). The CDR3 length is 13 residues. V lost 7 bases and J lost 5, with 11 bases in between.

This clonotype was counted only a few times. The V call is TRBV27, the J call TRBJ2-1; D gene uncertain. The ends were cut back, 5 bases at V and 9 bases at J, with 14 bases in the middle. Looked up from germline, CDR1 is MNHEY and CDR2 is SMNVEV (reference sequence). The CDR3 runs 13 residues. CDR3 nucleotide sequence: TGTGCCAGCAGTCTCAAAGGGTATGGTGAGCAGTTCTTC. This encodes CASSLKGYGEQFF.